Sequencing of this T cell receptor beta chain was carried out in a study of blood T cell repertoires in COVID-19. The overall study: Sample material is recorded as cDNA or gDNA derived from T cells, B-cell-depleted T cells, or PBMCs.

Germline assignment: CDR1 MNHEY and CDR2 SVGEGT. V lost 2 bases, J lost 7 bases, and 18 bases lay in between. CDR3 size: 15 residues. As handled by the study authors: Estimates of nucleated cell counts were drawn from the amplification of reference gene primers. Assay: immunoSEQ multiplex PCR; the TCRdb copy retains only in-frame clones and omits some. V and J calls and clone size are copied from that table; D and trimming were computed from the DNA. Of more than 100,000 clones listed, 85% to 90% are singletons. The sample taken for sequencing was peripheral blood. The chain uses TRBV6-2 or TRBV6-3 and TRBJ2-7; possible D gene TRBD1, 7 bases. The sequence derives from a man older than 75 with acute or convalescent COVID-19. In nucleotides, the CDR3 is TGTGCCAGCAGTTACACTCGCACAGGGGCGGGAGAGCAGTACTTC. Amino acids: CASSYTRTGAGEQYF.